A selection of T cell receptor beta chains follows, all from one sample in a study of blood T cell repertoires in COVID-19. Here immunoSEQ multiplex PCR was the method, and the copy in TCRdb shows in-frame clones only, minus some. Found here are some 160,000 clones, around three quarters of them singletons; the top ten hold 19%. Sequencing was carried out using PBMCs or T cells enriched from blood (not recorded which). These receptors all come from a woman between 70 and 85 years old in a cohort exposed to, infected with or recovered from COVID-19 (not recorded which). Both conserved end residues are part of each CDR3. Each record gives: D gene, V gene, CDR3 length, clone size, J gene, CDR3 protein, CDR3 DNA. The D gene is left open where the match is weak. The size of a clone is reported for some rows only, either as once, few or many, or as a class for expanded clones.

.	TRBV18	14	once	TRBJ2-7	CASSVLGSSYEQYF	TGTGCCAGCTCAGTTTTGGGCAGCTCCTACGAGCAGTACTTC
.	TRBV19	16	.	TRBJ2-5	CASSMVWAAHQETQYF	TGTGCCAGTAGTATGGTTTGGGCAGCTCACCAAGAGACCCAGTACTTC
.	TRBV30	13	few	TRBJ1-3	CAWSVENGNTIYF	TGTGCCTGGAGTGTCGAGAACGGAAACACCATATATTTT
.	TRBV6-5	12	.	TRBJ1-4	CASSQSEKKLFF	TGTGCCAGCAGTCAATCGGAGAAAAAACTGTTTTTT
TRBD2	TRBV10-3	19	.	TRBJ2-1	CAISAGLAGGPSPPREQFF	TGTGCCATCAGTGCAGGACTAGCGGGAGGGCCATCCCCCCCAAGGGAGCAGTTCTTC
.	TRBV9	14	.	TRBJ1-2	CASSVSQGNYGYTF	TGTGCCAGCAGCGTTTCCCAGGGAAACTATGGCTACACCTTC
TRBD1	TRBV29-1	14	.	TRBJ2-5	CSAQTGRLQETQYF	TGCAGCGCCCAGACAGGGAGATTGCAAGAGACCCAGTACTTC
.	TRBV27	15	.	TRBJ1-6	CASSNRSSYNSPLHF	TGTGCCAGCAGTAACCGGAGCTCCTATAATTCACCCCTCCACTTT
TRBD1	TRBV4-1	15	.	TRBJ1-5	CASSQDRQGDQPQHF	TGCGCCAGCAGCCAAGACAGACAGGGAGATCAGCCCCAGCATTTT
.	TRBV15	13	.	TRBJ2-4	CATSKIGAHIQYF	TGTGCCACCAGTAAGATAGGGGCGCACATTCAGTACTTC
.	TRBV28	13	.	TRBJ1-2	CASSFGQRYRYTF	TGTGCCAGCAGTTTTGGGCAGCGGTATCGTTACACCTTC
TRBD1	TRBV6-5	15	.	TRBJ1-5	CASSPGQGGNQPQHF	TGTGCCAGCAGTCCAGGACAGGGTGGCAATCAGCCCCAGCATTTT
TRBD2	TRBV7-3	15	once	TRBJ2-1	CASSLLSGRYNEQFF	TGTGCCAGCAGCTTACTTAGCGGGAGATACAATGAGCAGTTCTTC
.	TRBV3-1/TRBV3-2	16	.	TRBJ2-7	CASSQVGTTGHYEQYF	TGTGCCAGCAGCCAAGTAGGAACGACAGGACACTACGAGCAGTACTTC
TRBD1	TRBV18	16	.	TRBJ2-3	CASSPGQGAVTDTQYF	TGTGCCAGCTCACCGGGACAGGGGGCAGTGACAGATACGCAGTATTTT
.	TRBV2	12	.	TRBJ1-4	CASSSRGEKLFF	TGTGCCAGCAGTTCCAGAGGTGAAAAACTGTTTTTT
.	TRBV30	12	few	TRBJ1-5	CAWSVGGQPQHF	TGTGCCTGGAGTGTGGGGGGTCAGCCCCAGCATTTT
.	TRBV5-1	16	.	TRBJ2-1	CASSLRGRSSYNEQFF	TGCGCCAGCAGCTTGCGTGGTAGGAGCTCCTACAATGAGCAGTTCTTC
.	TRBV7-8	16	.	TRBJ1-1	CASSLGRTALPFEAFF	TGTGCCAGCAGCTTAGGAAGGACAGCCCTTCCTTTCGAAGCTTTCTTT
.	TRBV15	17	.	TRBJ1-2	CATSRGGLEGPNYGYTF	TGTGCCACCAGCAGAGGGGGACTCGAGGGTCCGAACTATGGCTACACCTTC
TRBD2	TRBV19	15	once	TRBJ2-5	CASSTTTSGQETQYF	TGTGCCAGTAGTACCACGACTAGCGGACAAGAGACCCAGTACTTC
.	TRBV24-1	13	.	TRBJ2-2	CATGQSNTGELFF	TGTGCCACGGGGCAGTCAAACACCGGGGAGCTGTTTTTT
.	TRBV18	13	.	TRBJ1-5	CASSPAGNQPQHF	TGTGCCAGCTCACCCGCCGGGAATCAGCCCCAGCATTTT
TRBD2	TRBV3-1/TRBV3-2	18	.	TRBJ2-1	CASSQEWLAGGGLNEQFF	TGTGCCAGCAGCCAAGAATGGCTAGCGGGAGGGGGCCTCAATGAGCAGTTCTTC
.	TRBV18	14	few	TRBJ1-4	CASSPQGDTEKLFF	TGTGCCAGCTCACCACAGGGGGATACTGAAAAACTGTTTTTT
.	TRBV6-5	12	.	TRBJ2-7	CASKKDNYEQYF	TGTGCCAGCAAAAAAGACAACTACGAGCAGTACTTC
.	TRBV3-1/TRBV3-2	15	.	TRBJ2-1	CASSQDASGGPGEFF	TGTGCCAGCAGCCAAGACGCGTCCGGTGGACCGGGGGAGTTCTTC
.	TRBV5-6	12	.	TRBJ1-2	CASSLQAGGYTF	TGTGCCAGCAGCTTGCAGGCGGGGGGCTACACCTTC
TRBD1	TRBV9	15	.	TRBJ2-7	CASSVLGQGGNEQYF	TGTGCCAGCAGCGTCCTCGGACAGGGTGGGAACGAGCAGTACTTC
.	TRBV7-2	14	.	TRBJ1-2	CASSLAGHYYGYTF	TGTGCCAGCAGCTTAGCGGGACACTACTATGGCTACACCTTC
TRBD1	TRBV10-3	16	.	TRBJ1-6	CAISRQGFGGDSPLHF	TGTGCCATCAGTCGACAGGGGTTTGGGGGGGATTCACCCCTCCACTTT
.	TRBV5-5	14	.	TRBJ2-7	CASSFGQGNYEQYF	TGTGCCAGCAGCTTTGGGCAGGGGAACTACGAGCAGTACTTC
.	TRBV7-9	16	.	TRBJ1-6	CASSETGSRDNSPLHF	TGTGCCAGCAGCGAAACAGGGAGCAGGGATAATTCACCCCTCCACTTT
TRBD1	TRBV19	16	.	TRBJ2-2	CASSPDRGPPAGELFF	TGTGCCAGTAGTCCTGACAGGGGTCCCCCAGCCGGGGAGCTGTTTTTT
.	TRBV2	15	.	TRBJ1-6	CASSPNRGGTAPLHF	TGTGCCAGCAGTCCAAACCGGGGGGGCACGGCACCCCTCCACTTT
.	TRBV7-2	16	.	TRBJ2-3	CASSPGPRPRGDTQYF	TGTGCCAGCAGCCCAGGCCCTAGACCCCGGGGGGATACGCAGTATTTT
.	TRBV5-1	14	.	TRBJ2-2	CASSSPGGSGELFF	TGCGCCAGCAGCTCCCCAGGGGGGTCCGGGGAGCTGTTTTTT
.	TRBV13	17	.	TRBJ2-1	CASSLILGGPTPREQFF	TGTGCCAGCAGCTTAATCTTAGGTGGGCCAACCCCACGTGAGCAGTTCTTC
TRBD1	TRBV18	18	.	TRBJ2-1	CASSRDRGRRGSHNEQFF	TGTGCCAGCTCACGGGACAGGGGGCGCAGAGGATCTCACAATGAGCAGTTCTTC
.	TRBV28	14	.	TRBJ2-2	CATLSGLNTGELFF	TGTGCCACCCTTTCGGGACTCAACACCGGGGAGCTGTTTTTT
.	TRBV7-2	16	few	TRBJ1-5	CASSLFGGASYQPQHF	TGTGCCAGCAGCTTATTTGGGGGGGCTTCATACCAGCCCCAGCATTTT
.	TRBV10-2	14	few	TRBJ1-2	CASSGGEGNYGYTF	TGCGCCAGCAGTGGGGGGGAGGGGAACTATGGCTACACCTTC
TRBD1	TRBV7-9	14	.	TRBJ2-3	CASALRGPTDTQYF	TGTGCCTCAGCTTTAAGGGGGCCCACAGATACGCAGTATTTT
.	TRBV12-5	12	.	TRBJ2-1	CASGFPPYGQFF	TGTGCTAGTGGTTTTCCGCCTTACGGGCAGTTCTTC
TRBD1	TRBV5-1	14	.	TRBJ2-7	CASSLQGDSYEQYF	TGCGCCAGCAGCTTGCAGGGGGACTCCTACGAGCAGTACTTC
TRBD1	TRBV7-9	14	.	TRBJ2-7	CASSSTGISYEQYF	TGTGCCAGCAGCTCGACAGGGATCTCCTACGAGCAGTACTTC
.	TRBV20-1	11	once	TRBJ1-2	CSPTENYGYTF	TGCAGCCCGACAGAAAACTATGGCTACACCTTC
.	TRBV30	13	.	TRBJ1-6	CAWSRTENSPLHF	TGTGCCTGGAGCCGGACAGAGAATTCACCCCTCCACTTT
.	TRBV19	14	.	TRBJ1-3	CASSLPTAGNTIYF	TGTGCCAGTAGTCTCCCGACAGCTGGAAACACCATATATTTT
.	TRBV7-9	15	.	TRBJ1-2	CASRPPQGRDYGYTF	TGTGCCAGCAGACCACCCCAGGGAAGGGACTATGGCTACACCTTC
TRBD1	TRBV2	12	few	TRBJ1-3	CASSVRGHTIYF	TGTGCCAGCAGTGTCAGGGGGCACACCATATATTTT